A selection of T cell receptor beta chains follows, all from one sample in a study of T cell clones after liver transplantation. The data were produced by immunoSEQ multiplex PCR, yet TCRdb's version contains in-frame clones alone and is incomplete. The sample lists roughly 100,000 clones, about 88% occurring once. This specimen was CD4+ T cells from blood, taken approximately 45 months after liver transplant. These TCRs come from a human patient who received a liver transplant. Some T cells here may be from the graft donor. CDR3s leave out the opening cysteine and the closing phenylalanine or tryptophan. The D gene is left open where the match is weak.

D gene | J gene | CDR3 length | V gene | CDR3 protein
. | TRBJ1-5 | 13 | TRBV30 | AWSSTGSFEQPQH
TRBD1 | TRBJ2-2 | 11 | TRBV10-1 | ASRQGTTGELF
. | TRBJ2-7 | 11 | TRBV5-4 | ASSLARSYEQY
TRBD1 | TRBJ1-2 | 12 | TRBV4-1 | ASSQGQGGYGYT
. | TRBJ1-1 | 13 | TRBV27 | ASSSLGPVRTEAF
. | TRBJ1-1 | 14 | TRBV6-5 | ASSYVPLGMNTEAF
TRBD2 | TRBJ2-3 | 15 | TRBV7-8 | ASSLTQRGASTDTQY
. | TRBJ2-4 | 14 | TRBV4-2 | ASSQALSQGENIQY
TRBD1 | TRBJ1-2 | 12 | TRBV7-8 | ASSSTGGAYGYT
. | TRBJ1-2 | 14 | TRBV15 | ATSRALGGANYGYT
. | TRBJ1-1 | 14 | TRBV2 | ASCDSLILLNTEAF
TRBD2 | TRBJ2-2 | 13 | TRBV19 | ASSRLAGDTGELF
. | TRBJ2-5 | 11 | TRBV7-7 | ASSRDPKETQY
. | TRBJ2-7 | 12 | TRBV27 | ASRRTGLLHEQY
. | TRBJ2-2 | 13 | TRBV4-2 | ASSQAARSPGELF
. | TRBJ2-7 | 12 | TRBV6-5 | ASSYSKGGYEQY
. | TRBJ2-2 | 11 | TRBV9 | ASSSRTPGELF
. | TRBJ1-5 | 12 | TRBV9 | ASSATQGSQPQH
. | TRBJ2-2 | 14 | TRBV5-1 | ASSLGQATNTGELF
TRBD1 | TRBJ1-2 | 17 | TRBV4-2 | ASSQDRQAGGRGGYGYT
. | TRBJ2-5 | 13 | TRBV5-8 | ASSLFSGHQETQY
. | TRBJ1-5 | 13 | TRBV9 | ASSVGGSPNQPQH
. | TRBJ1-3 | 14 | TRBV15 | ATSRGDLDSGNTIY
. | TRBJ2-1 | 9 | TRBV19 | ATATSYEQF
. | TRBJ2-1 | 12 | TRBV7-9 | ASSLAGGSNEQF
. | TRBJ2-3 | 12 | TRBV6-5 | ASRVLGAHYTQY
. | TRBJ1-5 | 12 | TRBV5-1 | ASSPGGGIEPQH
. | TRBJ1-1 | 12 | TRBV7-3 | ASSLVRGNTEAF
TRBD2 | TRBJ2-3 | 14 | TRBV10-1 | ASSEFRSGRTDTQY
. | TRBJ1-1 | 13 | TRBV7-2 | ASSLAPGVNTEAF
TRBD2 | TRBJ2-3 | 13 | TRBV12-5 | ASGLQRGSTDTQY
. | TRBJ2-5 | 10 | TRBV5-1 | ASSRDRETQY
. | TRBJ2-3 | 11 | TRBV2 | ASSEGGSDTQY
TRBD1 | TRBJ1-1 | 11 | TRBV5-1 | ASSLGTGKEAF
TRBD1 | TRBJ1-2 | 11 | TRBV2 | ASRRGQTYGYT
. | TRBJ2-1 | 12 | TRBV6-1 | ASGGGPPYNEQF
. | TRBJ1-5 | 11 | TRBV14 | ASSQSSNQPQH
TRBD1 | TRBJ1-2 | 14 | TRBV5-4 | ASSSTRTGINYGYT
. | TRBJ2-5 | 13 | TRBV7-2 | ASTPNARGGETQY
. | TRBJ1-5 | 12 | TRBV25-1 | ASSATGPYQPQH
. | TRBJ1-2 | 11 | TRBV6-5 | ASRPRERRGYT
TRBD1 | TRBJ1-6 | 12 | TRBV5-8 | ASSPGQTGSPLH
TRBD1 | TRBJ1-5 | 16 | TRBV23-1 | ASLRTGGPSYSNQPQH
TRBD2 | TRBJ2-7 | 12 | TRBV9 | ASSVGAGEYEQY
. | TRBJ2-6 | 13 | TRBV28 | ASSLFDAGGNVLT
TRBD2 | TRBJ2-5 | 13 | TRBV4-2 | ASSRTSGESETQY
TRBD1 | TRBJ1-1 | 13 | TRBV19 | ASTVLAGGKTEAF
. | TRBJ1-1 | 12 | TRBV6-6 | ASSYSAGATEAF
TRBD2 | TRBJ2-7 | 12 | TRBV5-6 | ASSLGLASYEQY
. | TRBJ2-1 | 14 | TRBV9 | ASSVDPRGSDNEQF
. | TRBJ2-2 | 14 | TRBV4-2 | ASSQVVLDNTGELF
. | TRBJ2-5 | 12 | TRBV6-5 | ASSYQGPQETQY
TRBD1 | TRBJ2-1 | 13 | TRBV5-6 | ASSSRDRGHNEQF
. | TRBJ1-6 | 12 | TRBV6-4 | ASSDEAGNSPLH
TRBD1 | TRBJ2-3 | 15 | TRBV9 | ASSVASRGPATDTQY
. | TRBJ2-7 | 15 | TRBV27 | ASSSGQGRWGTYEQY
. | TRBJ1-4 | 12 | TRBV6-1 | ASTSTANNEKLF
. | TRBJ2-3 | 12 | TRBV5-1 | ATRGGGETDTQY